The present T cell receptor (beta chain) was sequenced within a study of identical twins. Study-level results: When twins shared out-of-frame alpha sequences, those sequences had excess low generation probability. Modeled out-of-frame TCR alpha sharing in monozygotic twins fell below observed levels. Cord blood beta clonotypes that were abundant carried fewer insertions, and memory repertoires showed no such trend.

V was shortened by 5 bases and J by 0 bases, with 8 bases between the two germline ends. This CDR3 has 14 residues. This clonotype was detected ten times or more. Its antigen remains unidentified. The cDNA had a unique molecular identifier and a template-switch universal primer site. TCRdb redid the calling of the 5' RACE reads with MiXCR, one entry per CDR3 protein. The profile shows 120,000 to 150,000 distinct CDR3 sequences, 3% to 4.5% of them singletons. The chain combines TRBV12-3 or TRBV12-4 with TRBJ2-1; D perhaps matches TRBD2 (5 bases). The receptor was derived from a man aged 18-30 years in good health. Specimen: memory T cells sorted from blood. The CDR3 coding sequence is TGTGCCAGCAGTACGGACTCCTCCTACAATGAGCAGTTCTTC. The encoded protein is CASSTDSSYNEQFF.